Listed here are 22 T cell receptor beta chains from one sample, sequenced in a study of chemoradiotherapy in HPV16-positive cancers. Clones were sequenced by immunoSEQ multiplex PCR, and TCRdb holds only the in-frame ones, with some missing. The sample shows about 12,000 clones, about 81% of them seen only once. This material was collected from a patient who underwent chemoradiotherapy. The receptors here all came from a human donor with HPV-associated anogenital cancer.

The gene calls are TRBV6-1 and TRBJ2-1; D is undetermined. Trimming cost V 2 bases and J 0 bases, with 8 bases left between them. The CDR3 loop spans 15 amino acids. CDR1 and CDR2 from the germline V gene are MNHNS and SASEGT. The CDR3 loop is CASSERVVSYNEQFF. The DNA for the CDR3 is TGTGCCAGCAGTGAACGAGTCGTCTCCTACAATGAGCAGTTCTTC.

This clone has a handful of counts. The chain employs TRBV20-1 and TRBJ2-1; D uncertain. The V gene lost 3 bases and the J gene lost 8 bases, with 5 bases spanning the gap. CDR1 and CDR2 from the germline V gene are DFQATT and SNEGSKA (reference sequence). This CDR3 region has 10 residues. The CDR3 loop reads CSARNYEQFF. CDR3 DNA sequence: TGCAGTGCTAGGAACTATGAGCAGTTCTTC.

The gene calls are TRBV27 and TRBJ1-1; possibly TRBD1 for D (5 bases). The CDR3 has 14 amino acids. In germline, CDR1 is MNHEY, CDR2 SMNVEV (reference sequence). The V and J ends lost 2 bases and 4 bases respectively, with 11 bases between them. The CDR3, as DNA: TGTGCCAGCAGTTTAGGGGAAGGGACCACTGAAGCTTTCTTT. As protein: CASSLGEGTTEAFF.

The V and J genes are TRBV11-2 and TRBJ2-5, with TRBD2 as a possible D gene (6 bases). The J call may be wrong; the DNA end is better matched by TRBJ2-7. Germline CDR1 is SGHAT and CDR2 is FQNNGV. CDR3 length: 15 residues. Written as DNA, the CDR3 is TGTGCCAGCAGCGATCTCACTGGGCCCGGGGGCGAGCAGTACTTC. It yields the protein CASSDLTGPGGEQYF.

V gene TRBV6-1 combines with J gene TRBJ1-2; no clear D gene. CDR3 length equals 15 residues. Per germline, CDR1 MNHNS and CDR2 SASEGT. V was pared by 0 bases and J by 4 bases, with 12 bases between. The CDR3 sequence is CASSEALRMPYGYTF. The CDR3, as DNA: TGTGCCAGCAGTGAAGCGCTTAGGATGCCCTATGGCTACACCTTC.

This clone has only a few counts. The sample holds other DNA sequences that translate to the same CDR3. This rearrangement joins TRBV6-4 to TRBJ2-6; 7 bases fit TRBD1. The ends lost 8 bases at V and 0 bases at J; junction bases unmatched: 1. This CDR3 is 14 amino acids long. CDR1 is MRHNA, CDR2 SNTAGT, per germline. The DNA for the CDR3 is TGTGCCAGCCGGGACAGCTCTGGGGCCAACGTCCTGACTTTC. Protein product: CASRDSSGANVLTF.

The chain is built from TRBV18 and TRBJ2-3; D gene ambiguous. The CDR3 has 13 amino acids. CDR1 is KGHSH and CDR2 is LQKENI in the germline V gene. Trimming pared 6 bases from V and 6 bases from J, leaving 13 bases between. Here the CDR3 reads CASSLLGLDTQYF. In DNA, the CDR3 is TGTGCCAGCTCTCTCCTAGGGTTGGATACGCAGTATTTT.

The CDR3 sequence is CASSGIQGVNEQFF. The CDR3 DNA follows: TGTGCCAGTAGTGGTATTCAGGGAGTAAATGAGCAGTTCTTC. This chain links TRBV19 with TRBJ2-1; the D gene could be TRBD1 or TRBD2 (5 bases each). Trimming pared 5 bases from V and 7 bases from J, leaving 15 bases between. CDR1 is LNHDA, CDR2 SQIVND, per germline (reference sequence). The length of the CDR3 is 14 residues.

This clone was detected only a few times. The chain uses TRBV7-9 and TRBJ1-2; TRBD1 agrees at 9 bases. Trimming at V came to 1 base and at J to 7 bases, leaving 4 bases not matched to a gene. This CDR3 comprises 14 residues. CDR1 and CDR2 (germline): SEHNR, FQNEAQ (reference sequence). CDR3 nucleotide sequence: TGTGCCAGCAGCTTAGACAGGGGGCTGCCTGGCTACACCTTC. Protein product: CASSLDRGLPGYTF.

The V call is TRBV7-2, the J call TRBJ2-7; D may match TRBD1 or TRBD2 (5 bases each). V was trimmed by 0 bases and J by 7 bases, leaving 13 bases between them. The CDR3 runs to 14 residues. Per the germline V gene, CDR1 is SGHTA and CDR2 is FQGNSA. CDR3 amino acids: CASSLAEREGEQYF. The CDR3 DNA sequence: TGTGCCAGCAGCTTAGCGGAGAGAGAGGGGGAGCAGTACTTC.

This rearrangement joins TRBV27 to TRBJ2-2; TRBD2 aligns across 7 bases. V lost 3 bases and J lost 6; bases outside the gene matches: 10. From germline, CDR1 is MNHEY and CDR2 SMNVEV (reference sequence). The CDR3 contains 16 residues. The CDR3 protein is CASSFLSGTGSGELFF. In nucleotides, the CDR3 is TGTGCCAGCAGTTTTCTGAGCGGGACGGGGTCCGGGGAGCTGTTTTTT.

The table lists this clone with a count of one. The chain recombines TRBV5-6 with TRBJ1-3; D might be TRBD1 (6 bases). Germline-derived CDR1 and CDR2 are SGHDT and YYEEEE. The CDR3 sequence is 15 residues long. Trimming removed 4 bases at V and 4 bases at J, with 15 bases between. The CDR3 nucleotides read TGTGCCAGCAGCCTCAGGGGATCTTACGGAAACACCATATATTTT. As protein: CASSLRGSYGNTIYF. Filled out from reference TRBV5-6 and TRBJ1-3, the complete variable domain reads DAGVTQSPTHLIKTRGQQVTLRCSPKSGHDTVSWYQQALGQGPQFIFQYYEEEERQRGNFPDRFSGHQFPNYSSELNVNALLLGDSALYLCASSLRGSYGNTIYFGEGSWLTVV.

V usage is TRBV27 and J usage is TRBJ1-4; the match to TRBD1 covers 7 bases. Germline assignment: CDR1 MNHEY and CDR2 SMNVEV (reference sequence). Losses at the gene ends were 6 bases for V and 3 bases for J; bases not matched to a gene: 7. The CDR3 has 15 amino acids. The chain's CDR3 is CASRLAGTANEKLFF. Written as DNA, the CDR3 is TGTGCCAGCAGACTCGCAGGGACAGCTAATGAAAAACTGTTTTTT.

The V and J genes are TRBV7-2 and TRBJ1-4; no clear D gene. The CDR3 has 13 residues. CDR1 and CDR2 from the germline V gene are SGHTA and FQGNSA. V lost 7 bases and J lost 4, with 10 bases in between. The CDR3 reads CASKSINNEKLFF. The DNA for the CDR3 is TGTGCCAGCAAGAGCATTAATAATGAAAAACTGTTTTTT.

This sequence joins TRBV6-6 and TRBJ2-7, with 7 positions matching TRBD1. Per germline, CDR1 MNHNY and CDR2 SVGAGI (reference sequence). V shed 4 bases, J shed 3 bases, and the junction held 6 bases outside the gene matches. The CDR3 covers 14 residues. CDR3 sequence reads: CASSSTGFNYEQYF. The CDR3 nucleotides read TGTGCCAGCAGTTCGACAGGGTTTAACTACGAGCAGTACTTC.

The chain employs TRBV7-9 and TRBJ2-5; TRBD1 agrees at 8 bases. The V and J ends lost 5 bases and 3 bases, in that order; junction bases with no gene match: 2. The CDR3 sequence is 13 residues long. The germline V gene has CDR1 SEHNR and CDR2 FQNEAQ (reference sequence). The CDR3 sequence: CASSPTGEETQYF. CDR3 coding DNA: TGTGCCAGCAGCCCGACAGGGGAAGAGACCCAGTACTTC. Using reference TRBV7-9 and TRBJ2-5 for the parts outside the CDR3, the full variable domain is DTGVSQNPRHKITKRGQNVTFRCDPISEHNRLYWYRQTLGQGPEFLTYFQNEAQLEKSRLLSDRFSAERPKGSFSTLEIQRTEQGDSAMYLCASSPTGEETQYFGPGTRLLVL.

Worth noting for this clone: This sample includes further DNA sequences coding for the same CDR3. The gene calls are TRBV2 and TRBJ1-5; D possibly corresponds to TRBD1 (6 bases). The ends were cut back, 1 base at V and 6 bases at J, with 10 bases in the middle. The V gene's germline CDR1 is SNHLY and CDR2 FYNNEI. The CDR3 is 14 residues long. The CDR3 nucleotides read TGTGCCAGCAGTGAAGGGCCAGGGGCTCAGCCCCAGCATTTT. Protein sequence: CASSEGPGAQPQHF.

This clone rates as large. This sequence joins TRBV4-3 and TRBJ2-7, with D possibly matching TRBD1 (6 bases). This CDR3 spans 14 amino acids. Germline V gene sequence: CDR1 LGHNA, CDR2 YSLEER. Trimming removed 0 bases at V and 5 bases at J, with 11 bases between. In nucleotides, the CDR3 is TGCGCCAGCAGCCAAGATGTCAGGGGAGACGAGCAGTACTTC. Amino acid sequence: CASSQDVRGDEQYF.

The chain combines TRBV7-8 with TRBJ1-1; D is ambiguous. Germline loops: CDR1 SGHVS, CDR2 FQNEAQ. CDR3 length: 13 amino acids. V lost 0 bases and J 1 base, leaving 3 bases between the germline ends. The CDR3 is CASSLAANTEAFF. CDR3 in DNA: TGTGCCAGCAGCTTAGCGGCGAACACTGAAGCTTTCTTT.

The rearrangement joins TRBV30 to TRBJ1-5; perhaps TRBD1 as D (5 bases). V lost 2 bases and J lost 9, with 14 bases in between. Germline-derived CDR1 and CDR2 are GTSNPN and SVGIG (reference sequence). The CDR3 length is 13 residues. The CDR3 here is CAWSRGLRGPQHF. The CDR3 region has the DNA TGTGCCTGGAGTCGCGGTTTAAGGGGGCCCCAGCATTTT.

This chain joins TRBV6-6 and TRBJ1-2; TRBD1 is a possible D gene (5 bases). The CDR3 runs to 14 residues. Trimming cost V 4 bases and J 1 base, with 10 bases left between them. Germline V gene data show CDR1 as MNHNY and CDR2 as SVGAGI (reference sequence). The CDR3 region is CASSFQQDNYGYTF. Written as DNA, the CDR3 is TGTGCCAGCAGTTTCCAACAGGATAACTATGGCTACACCTTC.

The chain is built from TRBV9 and TRBJ2-5, with a possible D match to TRBD2 (6 bases). The germline V gene has CDR1 SGDLS and CDR2 YYNGEE. The germline V and J ends were trimmed by 0 bases and 1 base, with 7 bases remaining between them. This CDR3 is built from 14 residues. The CDR3 reads CASSVGDSQETQYF. The CDR3 nucleotides are TGTGCCAGCAGCGTAGGGGACTCCCAAGAGACCCAGTACTTC. The full variable domain, with the rest looked up from reference TRBV9 and TRBJ2-5, is DSGVTQTPKHLITATGQRVTLRCSPRSGDLSVYWYQQSLDQGLQFLIQYYNGEERAKGNILERFSAQQFPDLHSELNLSSLELGDSALYFCASSVGDSQETQYFGPGTRLLVL.